This is a list of T cell receptor beta chains from one sample in a study of blood T cell repertoires in COVID-19. The table came from immunoSEQ multiplex PCR; TCRdb's copy has only in-frame clones and leaves some out. The data contain approximately 300,000 clones, around 88% of them singletons. The specimen sequenced was peripheral blood. These receptors all come from a woman between 50 and 59 years old with acute or convalescent COVID-19. The CDR3 runs from the conserved cysteine through the conserved F or W. A D gene is named only where the DNA matches it firmly. Rows give clone size only sometimes, using once, few, many, or a class for an expanded clone.

V	J	D	size	DNA	CDR3
TRBV27	TRBJ2-6	TRBD1	-	TGTGCCAGCAGGCATCTACTCGGGACAGGGGCCTCTGGGGCCAACGTCCTGACTTTC	CASRHLLGTGASGANVLTF
TRBV5-1	TRBJ2-1	-	-	TGCGCCAGCAGCGCGGCCGCGTTGGGAGCGGGCTTAAATGAGCAGTTCTTC	CASSAAALGAGLNEQFF
TRBV5-1	TRBJ1-6	TRBD1	-	TGCGCCAGCAGCCCTAGAGGGGCAGGGGGAAATTCACCCCTCCACTTT	CASSPRGAGGNSPLHF
TRBV28	TRBJ2-1	TRBD2	-	TGTGCCAGCAGTTTAGTCTATCTGTCCCTAGCGGGAGTGGCTACCTACAATGAGCAGTTCTTC	CASSLVYLSLAGVATYNEQFF
TRBV2	TRBJ1-1	-	once	TGTGCCAGCAGTTATCAGGGAATGAACACTGAAGCTTTCTTT	CASSYQGMNTEAFF
TRBV6-1	TRBJ2-1	TRBD2	-	TGTGCCAGCAGTGAAATGGTTACTAGCGCTAGTGAGCAGTTCTTC	CASSEMVTSASEQFF
TRBV7-2	TRBJ2-3	-	-	TGTGCCAGCAGTTTGGGACTGGTAGATACGCAGTATTTT	CASSLGLVDTQYF
TRBV7-8	TRBJ1-2	-	-	TGTGCCAGCAGCTTCGGGGGGGCGCGAGGCTATGGCTACACCTTC	CASSFGGARGYGYTF
TRBV2	TRBJ2-3	-	-	TGTGCCAGCAGTGAAGGCGGCGCAGATACGCAGTATTTT	CASSEGGADTQYF
TRBV2	TRBJ2-4	TRBD2	-	TGTGCCAGCAGTGAATACACTAGCGAAGGCATTCAGTACTTC	CASSEYTSEGIQYF
TRBV6-5	TRBJ2-5	-	-	TGTGCCAGCAGGGTGGGCCGCCAAGAGACCCAGTACTTC	CASRVGRQETQYF
TRBV7-3	TRBJ2-1	TRBD1	-	TGTGCCAGCAGCCCGCAGGGGGCCTCTTCCTACAATGAGCAGTTCTTC	CASSPQGASSYNEQFF
TRBV5-1	TRBJ2-5	-	-	TGCGCCAGCAGCCAAACAGGAGAGGAGACCCAGTACTTC	CASSQTGEETQYF
TRBV15	TRBJ2-5	TRBD1	-	TGTGCCACCAGCGGAAGGACAGGGCGAGGTCAAGAGACCCAGTACTTC	CATSGRTGRGQETQYF
TRBV9	TRBJ1-3	-	-	TGTGCCAGCAGCGTAGATAGCCTTTACGACTCTGGAAACACCATATATTTT	CASSVDSLYDSGNTIYF
TRBV25-1	TRBJ2-7	-	once	TGTGCCAGCAGTGTGCCAGGGCGACCCTACGAGCAGTACTTC	CASSVPGRPYEQYF
TRBV5-1	TRBJ1-2	TRBD1	-	TGCGCCAGCAGCTTGTGGTTCAGGGGGTCTAACTATGGCTACACCTTC	CASSLWFRGSNYGYTF
TRBV2	TRBJ2-7	-	-	TGTGCCAGCAGTATCGCGGGGCCACCTATCTACGAGCAGTACTTC	CASSIAGPPIYEQYF
TRBV30	TRBJ1-1	TRBD1	-	TGTGCCTGGAGTGTGTCCAGGGGGACTGAAGCTTTCTTT	CAWSVSRGTEAFF
TRBV19	TRBJ2-3	TRBD1	-	TGTGCCAGTGGACCTCTCCCCGGGACAGGGATCACAGATACGCAGTATTTT	CASGPLPGTGITDTQYF
TRBV6-6	TRBJ2-1	TRBD1	-	TGTGCCAGCAGCCTAGGACAGGGATCCTACAATGAGCAGTTCTTC	CASSLGQGSYNEQFF
TRBV7-2	TRBJ2-7	-	-	TGTGCCAGCAGCTCGGGACTTTTCTCCTACGAGCAGTACTTC	CASSSGLFSYEQYF
TRBV3-1/TRBV3-2	TRBJ1-1	TRBD1	-	TGTGCCAGCAGCCTTCCGGACAGGGGCACTGAAGCTTTCTTT	CASSLPDRGTEAFF
TRBV28	TRBJ1-4	-	-	TGTGCCAGCAGTTGGTACTCCCATACTAATGAAAAACTGTTTTTT	CASSWYSHTNEKLFF
TRBV30	TRBJ2-2	-	-	TGTGCCTGGAGTGTGGGACACTACACCGGGGAGCTGTTTTTT	CAWSVGHYTGELFF
TRBV7-3	TRBJ2-5	TRBD1	-	TGTGCCAGCAGCCCCATGACAGGGGAAGAGACCCAGTACTTC	CASSPMTGEETQYF
TRBV5-1	TRBJ1-3	-	-	TGCGCCAGCAGGGAGGGAACTGGAAACACCATATATTTT	CASREGTGNTIYF
TRBV3-1/TRBV3-2	TRBJ2-7	TRBD1	-	TGTGCCAGCAGCCAAGACTCCGGGACAGGGCGCCACGAGCAGTACTTC	CASSQDSGTGRHEQYF
TRBV5-1	TRBJ1-1	TRBD1	once	TGCGCCAGCAGCCCCCGGGACAGGGGCGGCGAGGGCACTGAAGCTTTCTTT	CASSPRDRGGEGTEAFF
TRBV7-9	TRBJ2-3	-	-	TGTGCCAGCAGCTTAGAGGGGTGGGGCATCACAGATACGCAGTATTTT	CASSLEGWGITDTQYF
TRBV5-1	TRBJ2-7	-	-	TGCGCCAGCAGCTTGCGGCCGGGAGCGGTGTACGAGCAGTACTTC	CASSLRPGAVYEQYF
TRBV12-3/TRBV12-4	TRBJ1-4	-	-	TGTGCCAGCACCCGTTGGGGGGACGAAAAACTGTTTTTT	CASTRWGDEKLFF
TRBV5-4	TRBJ2-1	TRBD2	-	TGTGCCAGCAGCTCACGGACTAGCGGCCATGAGCAGTTCTTC	CASSSRTSGHEQFF
TRBV5-1	TRBJ2-7	TRBD1	-	TGCGCCAGCAGCTTGGGGACAGGGAGCTTCGAGCAGTACTTC	CASSLGTGSFEQYF
TRBV2	TRBJ2-1	TRBD2	-	TGTGCCAGCAGTGATGGACTAGCGGGAACCTACAATGAGCAGTTCTTC	CASSDGLAGTYNEQFF
TRBV11-2	TRBJ2-7	TRBD1	-	TGTGCCAGCAGCTTAGAACCCTTAACAGGGGACGAGCAGTACTTC	CASSLEPLTGDEQYF
TRBV6-2/TRBV6-3	TRBJ2-3	TRBD2	-	TGTGCCAGCAGCCCAACTAGCGTCACAGATACGCAGTATTTT	CASSPTSVTDTQYF
TRBV2	TRBJ1-4	TRBD1	-	TGTGCCAGCAGCGACAGGGGGCGAACTAATGAAAAACTGTTTTTT	CASSDRGRTNEKLFF
TRBV27	TRBJ2-2	-	-	TGTGCCAGCAGTTCGTCGGCCCTGAGGGACACCGGGGAGCTGTTTTTT	CASSSSALRDTGELFF
TRBV27	TRBJ1-2	-	-	TGTGCCAGCAGTTTATCTCGGGCAGGGGACTATGGCTACACCTTC	CASSLSRAGDYGYTF
TRBV20-1	TRBJ1-5	-	-	TGCAGTGCTAGTACATCCTCCAACCTCAATCAGCCCCAGCATTTT	CSASTSSNLNQPQHF
TRBV25-1	TRBJ2-3	-	-	TGTGCCAGCAGTGGATTACAGGGAGTAGATACGCAGTATTTT	CASSGLQGVDTQYF
TRBV19	TRBJ2-1	TRBD2	-	TGTGCCAGTAGTCCCTGGACTAGCGGGAGGCAGAATGAGCAGTTCTTC	CASSPWTSGRQNEQFF
TRBV5-1	TRBJ2-1	TRBD2	few	TGCGCCAGCAGCTTGGTTGGTAGCGGGATCTCCTACAATGAGCAGTTCTTC	CASSLVGSGISYNEQFF
TRBV5-4	TRBJ2-3	-	-	TGTGCCAGCAGCTTGATGTCGGGGGGCGCAGATACGCAGTATTTT	CASSLMSGGADTQYF